Described below is a single T cell receptor (beta chain) sequence and its context. Antigen: not known. The entry originates in a study of cytomegalovirus exposure and HLA in healthy donors. Those who donated were healthy bone marrow donors. This CDR3 spans 12 amino acids. Deletions cut 4 bases from V and 0 bases from J, with 7 bases between. CDR1 is GTSNPN and CDR2 is SVGIG in the germline V gene (reference sequence). With 60 Vbeta and 13 Jbeta primers, the PCR was carried out. Only in-frame clones appear in the TCRdb table, and some are missing; sequencing was by immunoSEQ multiplex PCR. The repertoire holds about 170,000 clones, with about 80% as singletons. Study observations and caveats: Later analysis identified several of the most significant clusters that appeared linked to common viral pathogens. A later analysis found TCR association rates differed by HLA locus, highest for DRB1 and lowest for HLA-C.

The chain links TRBV30 to TRBJ2-7; no definite D call. Sample: PBMCs. The clonotype comes from a woman in her forties or fifties in good health and CMV-seronegative. This chain's CDR3 is CAWTSSSYEQYF. In DNA, the CDR3 is TGTGCCTGGACATCGAGCTCCTACGAGCAGTACTTC.